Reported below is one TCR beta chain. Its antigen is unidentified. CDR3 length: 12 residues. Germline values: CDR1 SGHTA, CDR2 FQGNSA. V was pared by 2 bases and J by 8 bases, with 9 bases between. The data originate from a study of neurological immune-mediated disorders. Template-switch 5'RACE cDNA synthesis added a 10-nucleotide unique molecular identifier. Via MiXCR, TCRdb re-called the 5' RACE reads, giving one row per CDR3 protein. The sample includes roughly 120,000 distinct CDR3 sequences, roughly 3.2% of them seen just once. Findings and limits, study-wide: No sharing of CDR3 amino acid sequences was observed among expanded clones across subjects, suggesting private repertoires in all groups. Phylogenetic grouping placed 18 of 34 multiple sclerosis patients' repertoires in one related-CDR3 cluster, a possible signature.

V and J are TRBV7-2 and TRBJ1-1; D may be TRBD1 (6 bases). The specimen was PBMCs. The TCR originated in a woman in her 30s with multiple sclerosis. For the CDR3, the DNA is TGTGCCAGCAGCTTACAGGGGCCGGAAGCTTTCTTT. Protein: CASSLQGPEAFF. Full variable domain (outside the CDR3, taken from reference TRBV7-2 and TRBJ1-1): GAGVSQSPSNKVTEKGKDVELRCDPISGHTALYWYRQSLGQGLEFLIYFQGNSAPDKSGLPSDRFSAERTGGSVSTLTIQRTQQEDSAVYLCASSLQGPEAFFGQGTRLTVV.